Here is one TCR beta chain with its context. The CDR3 loop spans 15 amino acids. The germline V gene has CDR1 DFQATT and CDR2 SNEGSKA (reference sequence). Losses at the gene ends were 5 bases for V and 3 bases for J; bases not matched to a gene: 9. The data were obtained in a study of type 1 regulatory T cells. Each CDR3 protein is one row after TCRdb ran MiXCR on the reads. The table includes over 90,000 distinct CDR3 sequences, roughly a third detected once. The V call is TRBV20-1, the J call TRBJ2-2, with 7 bases aligning to TRBD2. The specimen sequenced was CD4+ T cells, either the whole sample or a sorted fraction (not recorded which). The origin of this receptor is a human donor in good health. The CDR3 coding sequence is TGCAGTGCTGGGGTCGTTGGGAGGGACACCGGGGAGCTGTTTTTT. It encodes CSAGVVGRDTGELFF.